Listed below are T cell receptor beta chains from one sample, sequenced in a study of CD8+CD57+ T cells in acquired aplastic anemia. Via MiXCR, TCRdb re-called the reads, giving one row per CDR3 protein. This table holds about 160,000 distinct CDR3 sequences, 40% to 50% found once. Sequencing was carried out using sorted CD4+, CD8+, or CD8+CD57+ T cells (not recorded which) from PBMCs. These receptors all stem from a human donor with aplastic anemia. Both conserved end residues are part of each CDR3. The D gene is left open where the match is weak. Rows give clone size only sometimes, using once, few, many, or a class for an expanded clone.

CDR3 protein,CDR3 DNA,clone size,J gene,D gene,V gene
CASSSRQGTEKLFF,TGTGCCAGCAGTTCCCGACAGGGGACCGAAAAACTGTTTTTT,many,TRBJ1-4,TRBD1,TRBV12-3/TRBV12-4
CASSLEGDSGNQPQHF,TGCGCCAGCAGCTTGGAGGGTGACAGCGGCAATCAGCCCCAGCATTTT,.,TRBJ1-5,.,TRBV10-1
CASSISARPGSYEQYF,TGTGCCAGCAGCATCTCCGCCCGGCCGGGGTCCTACGAGCAGTACTTC,few,TRBJ2-7,.,TRBV7-8
CASSSSGGGGDTQYF,TGTGCCAGCAGCTCCTCGGGCGGAGGGGGAGATACGCAGTATTTT,.,TRBJ2-3,.,TRBV6-5
CASSMGLAYQETQYF,TGTGCCAGCAGTATGGGACTAGCGTACCAAGAGACCCAGTACTTC,many,TRBJ2-5,TRBD2,TRBV6-5
CASSHLGTGSGTQYF,TGTGCCAGCAGCCACCTCGGGACAGGGTCAGGTACCCAGTACTTC,.,TRBJ2-5,TRBD1,TRBV14
CASSGDTTDKTQYF,TGCGCCAGCAGTGGTGACACTACCGATAAGACCCAGTACTTC,.,TRBJ2-5,.,TRBV5-1
CASSLRESRDGYTF,TGTGCCAGCAGCTTAAGAGAGTCTCGGGATGGCTACACCTTC,.,TRBJ1-2,.,TRBV7-6
CASSPPSRGSGELFF,TGTGCCAGCTCACCACCTTCCAGGGGATCCGGGGAGCTGTTTTTT,.,TRBJ2-2,.,TRBV18
CASSLATDEKLFF,TGTGCCAGCAGCTTAGCGACAGATGAAAAACTGTTTTTT,.,TRBJ1-4,.,TRBV7-9
CASSEGAFF,TGTGCCAGCAGCGAAGGAGCTTTCTTT,few,TRBJ1-1,.,TRBV7-2
CASSLAQQETQYF,TGTGCCAGCAGCTTAGCACAGCAAGAGACCCAGTACTTC,many,TRBJ2-5,.,TRBV7-8
CASSNPGRQYGYTF,TGTGCCAGTTCTAACCCGGGGAGACAATATGGCTACACCTTC,.,TRBJ1-2,.,TRBV25-1
CASSQSAGGHLNEQFF,TGCGCCAGCAGCCAATCAGCGGGGGGGCATTTAAATGAGCAGTTCTTC,.,TRBJ2-1,TRBD2,TRBV4-1
CATSIGETQYF,TGTGCCACCAGCATAGGGGAGACCCAGTACTTC,.,TRBJ2-5,.,TRBV24-1
CASSELSSGKLFF,TGTGCCAGCAGTGAACTGAGTAGCGGCAAACTGTTTTTT,.,TRBJ1-4,.,TRBV10-3
CASSVGGQESGNTIYF,TGTGCCAGCAGCGTAGGGGGACAGGAGTCTGGAAACACCATATATTTT,many,TRBJ1-3,TRBD1,TRBV9
CSAAGIGTYEQYF,TGCAGCGCTGCCGGGATTGGGACCTACGAGCAGTACTTC,many,TRBJ2-7,.,TRBV29-1
CASSVGQGDYGYTF,TGTGCCAGCAGTGTGGGACAGGGCGACTATGGCTACACCTTC,.,TRBJ1-2,TRBD1,TRBV2
CAISESGTGVKFGEQYF,TGTGCCATCAGTGAGTCAGGGACAGGGGTTAAGTTTGGCGAGCAGTACTTC,.,TRBJ2-7,TRBD1,TRBV10-3
CSALTRTISSYEQYF,TGCAGTGCTTTAACCCGGACCATAAGCTCCTACGAGCAGTACTTC,.,TRBJ2-7,.,TRBV20-1
CAISSVGSDKNTGELFF,TGTGCCATCAGTAGTGTCGGTAGCGATAAGAACACCGGGGAGCTGTTTTTT,many,TRBJ2-2,.,TRBV10-3
CASSARQGNEQYF,TGTGCCAGTAGTGCACGGCAGGGAAACGAGCAGTACTTC,many,TRBJ2-7,.,TRBV19
CAISDQVVEAFF,TGTGCCATCAGTGATCAGGTCGTTGAAGCTTTCTTT,.,TRBJ1-1,.,TRBV10-3
CASSLDGTITYGYTF,TGTGCCAGCAGCCTCGACGGGACAATTACCTATGGCTACACCTTC,many,TRBJ1-2,.,TRBV9
CDSEGTGADTQYF,TGTGACAGCGAAGGGACAGGGGCAGATACGCAGTATTTT,.,TRBJ2-3,TRBD1,TRBV2
CASSAALGNSPLHF,TGTGCCAGCAGTGCGGCACTCGGGAATTCACCCCTCCACTTT,many,TRBJ1-6,.,TRBV28
CASSLVLIGTEAFF,TGTGCCAGCAGCTTAGTTCTTATCGGAACTGAAGCTTTCTTT,.,TRBJ1-1,.,TRBV7-2
CASSPGQGRREQYF,TGTGCCAGCAGCCCCGGGCAAGGTCGGCGCGAGCAGTACTTC,many,TRBJ2-7,.,TRBV5-4
CSARDEETQYF,TGCAGTGCTAGAGATGAAGAGACCCAGTACTTC,.,TRBJ2-5,.,TRBV20-1
CASSLPGGGELFF,TGTGCCAGCAGCTTACCTGGCGGCGGGGAGCTGTTTTTT,.,TRBJ2-2,.,TRBV7-3
CANSKQGTSYNEQFF,TGTGCCAACAGTAAACAGGGGACATCGTACAATGAGCAGTTCTTC,.,TRBJ2-1,TRBD1,TRBV25-1
CASSELGPYEQYF,TGTGCCAGCAGTGAACTCGGCCCGTACGAGCAGTACTTC,.,TRBJ2-7,.,TRBV2
CSVLIGVWSEQFF,TGCAGCGTCCTAATAGGGGTGTGGAGTGAGCAGTTCTTC,.,TRBJ2-1,.,TRBV29-1
CAISVRDGYGYTF,TGTGCCATCAGTGTAAGGGATGGCTATGGCTACACCTTC,.,TRBJ1-2,.,TRBV10-3
CSASVEGNDYGYTF,TGCAGTGCTAGTGTGGAGGGAAACGACTATGGCTACACCTTC,many,TRBJ1-2,.,TRBV20-1
CSARRGEYGYTF,TGCAGTGCTAGAAGGGGTGAATATGGCTACACCTTC,many,TRBJ1-2,.,TRBV20-1
CAISQLAVNTGELFF,TGTGCCATCAGTCAACTAGCGGTGAACACCGGGGAGCTGTTTTTT,.,TRBJ2-2,TRBD2,TRBV10-3
CASSSGRSYEQYF,TGTGCCAGCAGTTCTGGACGGAGCTACGAGCAGTACTTC,many,TRBJ2-7,.,TRBV12-3/TRBV12-4
CAISARDTRTDTQYF,TGTGCCATCAGTGCTCGGGACACCCGTACAGATACGCAGTATTTT,.,TRBJ2-3,.,TRBV10-3
CASSQTADFSEAFF,TGCGCCAGCAGCCAAACAGCCGACTTTTCTGAAGCTTTCTTT,many,TRBJ1-1,.,TRBV5-1
CASSLGQTNSPLHF,TGCGCCAGCAGCTTAGGGCAGACCAATTCACCCCTCCACTTT,.,TRBJ1-6,.,TRBV5-1
CASSLGRGDNQPQHF,TGTGCCAGCAGTTTAGGGCGGGGTGACAATCAGCCCCAGCATTTT,.,TRBJ1-5,.,TRBV27
CASSEGPYEQYF,TGTGCCAGCAGTGAGGGACCCTACGAGCAGTACTTC,.,TRBJ2-7,.,TRBV2
CASSRGGASNEQFF,TGTGCCAGCAGCCGTGGAGGTGCAAGCAATGAGCAGTTCTTC,many,TRBJ2-1,.,TRBV7-2
CASSHGRNSGANVLTF,TGCGCCAGCAGCCACGGACGTAACTCTGGGGCCAACGTCCTGACTTTC,many,TRBJ2-6,.,TRBV4-1
CASSHGRIQETQYF,TGCGCCAGCAGCCACGGACGTATCCAAGAGACCCAGTACTTC,.,TRBJ2-5,.,TRBV4-1
CSVEVGRVNTGELFF,TGCAGCGTTGAGGTCGGGAGGGTAAACACCGGGGAGCTGTTTTTT,many,TRBJ2-2,TRBD2,TRBV29-1
CASSLGGGSDVLTF,TGCGCCAGCAGCTTGGGAGGGGGCTCCGACGTCCTGACTTTC,.,TRBJ2-6,TRBD1,TRBV5-1
CASSEAGTGRMYGYTF,TGTGCCAGCAGTGAAGCCGGGACAGGGCGGATGTATGGCTACACCTTC,many,TRBJ1-2,TRBD1,TRBV6-1
CASSSTEGYTF,TGTGCCAGCAGCTCCACAGAGGGCTACACCTTC,medium-sized,TRBJ1-2,.,TRBV7-9
CAISAGGKNTEAFF,TGTGCCATCAGTGCAGGGGGGAAGAACACTGAAGCTTTCTTT,.,TRBJ1-1,TRBD1,TRBV10-3
CASSQDLYEKLFF,TGTGCCAGCAGCCAAGATCTATACGAAAAACTGTTTTTT,many,TRBJ1-4,.,TRBV14
CASNRQGNVFF,TGTGCCAGCAATCGACAGGGAAACGTTTTCTTT,many,TRBJ1-1,TRBD1,TRBV28
CASSLVQGGETQYF,TGCGCCAGCAGCTTGGTACAGGGGGGGGAGACCCAGTACTTC,many,TRBJ2-5,.,TRBV5-1
CSARGYKGSETQYF,TGCAGTGCTAGAGGTTATAAGGGCAGCGAGACCCAGTACTTC,many,TRBJ2-5,.,TRBV20-1
CASSRRGRGFGYTF,TGTGCCAGCAGTCGGAGGGGGCGAGGATTCGGCTACACCTTC,many,TRBJ1-2,TRBD1,TRBV6-1